The source of this T cell receptor (beta chain) is a study of blood T cell repertoires in COVID-19. The wider study: Samples came from the United States, Italy and Spain, spanning acute and convalescent COVID-19. Nucleic acid was either cDNA or gDNA, and it came from T cells, B-cell-depleted T cells, or PBMCs.

Authors' analysis steps: The authors estimated nucleated cell counts from reference gene primer amplification. The table came from immunoSEQ multiplex PCR; TCRdb's copy has only in-frame clones and leaves some out. V, J and clone size were drawn from that table, and D and trimming were deduced from the DNA. The table lists fewer than 250,000 clones, approximately 84% of them singletons. This CDR3 region has 18 residues. From germline, CDR1 is LNHNV and CDR2 YYDKDF (reference sequence). V gave up 5 bases and J gave up 4 bases, with 24 bases separating them. The clonotype was recovered from a man aged 40-50 years with acute or convalescent COVID-19. The sequenced material came from peripheral blood. This rearrangement joins TRBV15 to TRBJ1-5, with D possibly being TRBD1 (6 bases). Here the CDR3 DNA reads TGTGCCACCAGCGGAGGGAGGGGGGGCGTCGGGATTAATCAGCCCCAGCATTTT. Translation gives CATSGGRGGVGINQPQHF.